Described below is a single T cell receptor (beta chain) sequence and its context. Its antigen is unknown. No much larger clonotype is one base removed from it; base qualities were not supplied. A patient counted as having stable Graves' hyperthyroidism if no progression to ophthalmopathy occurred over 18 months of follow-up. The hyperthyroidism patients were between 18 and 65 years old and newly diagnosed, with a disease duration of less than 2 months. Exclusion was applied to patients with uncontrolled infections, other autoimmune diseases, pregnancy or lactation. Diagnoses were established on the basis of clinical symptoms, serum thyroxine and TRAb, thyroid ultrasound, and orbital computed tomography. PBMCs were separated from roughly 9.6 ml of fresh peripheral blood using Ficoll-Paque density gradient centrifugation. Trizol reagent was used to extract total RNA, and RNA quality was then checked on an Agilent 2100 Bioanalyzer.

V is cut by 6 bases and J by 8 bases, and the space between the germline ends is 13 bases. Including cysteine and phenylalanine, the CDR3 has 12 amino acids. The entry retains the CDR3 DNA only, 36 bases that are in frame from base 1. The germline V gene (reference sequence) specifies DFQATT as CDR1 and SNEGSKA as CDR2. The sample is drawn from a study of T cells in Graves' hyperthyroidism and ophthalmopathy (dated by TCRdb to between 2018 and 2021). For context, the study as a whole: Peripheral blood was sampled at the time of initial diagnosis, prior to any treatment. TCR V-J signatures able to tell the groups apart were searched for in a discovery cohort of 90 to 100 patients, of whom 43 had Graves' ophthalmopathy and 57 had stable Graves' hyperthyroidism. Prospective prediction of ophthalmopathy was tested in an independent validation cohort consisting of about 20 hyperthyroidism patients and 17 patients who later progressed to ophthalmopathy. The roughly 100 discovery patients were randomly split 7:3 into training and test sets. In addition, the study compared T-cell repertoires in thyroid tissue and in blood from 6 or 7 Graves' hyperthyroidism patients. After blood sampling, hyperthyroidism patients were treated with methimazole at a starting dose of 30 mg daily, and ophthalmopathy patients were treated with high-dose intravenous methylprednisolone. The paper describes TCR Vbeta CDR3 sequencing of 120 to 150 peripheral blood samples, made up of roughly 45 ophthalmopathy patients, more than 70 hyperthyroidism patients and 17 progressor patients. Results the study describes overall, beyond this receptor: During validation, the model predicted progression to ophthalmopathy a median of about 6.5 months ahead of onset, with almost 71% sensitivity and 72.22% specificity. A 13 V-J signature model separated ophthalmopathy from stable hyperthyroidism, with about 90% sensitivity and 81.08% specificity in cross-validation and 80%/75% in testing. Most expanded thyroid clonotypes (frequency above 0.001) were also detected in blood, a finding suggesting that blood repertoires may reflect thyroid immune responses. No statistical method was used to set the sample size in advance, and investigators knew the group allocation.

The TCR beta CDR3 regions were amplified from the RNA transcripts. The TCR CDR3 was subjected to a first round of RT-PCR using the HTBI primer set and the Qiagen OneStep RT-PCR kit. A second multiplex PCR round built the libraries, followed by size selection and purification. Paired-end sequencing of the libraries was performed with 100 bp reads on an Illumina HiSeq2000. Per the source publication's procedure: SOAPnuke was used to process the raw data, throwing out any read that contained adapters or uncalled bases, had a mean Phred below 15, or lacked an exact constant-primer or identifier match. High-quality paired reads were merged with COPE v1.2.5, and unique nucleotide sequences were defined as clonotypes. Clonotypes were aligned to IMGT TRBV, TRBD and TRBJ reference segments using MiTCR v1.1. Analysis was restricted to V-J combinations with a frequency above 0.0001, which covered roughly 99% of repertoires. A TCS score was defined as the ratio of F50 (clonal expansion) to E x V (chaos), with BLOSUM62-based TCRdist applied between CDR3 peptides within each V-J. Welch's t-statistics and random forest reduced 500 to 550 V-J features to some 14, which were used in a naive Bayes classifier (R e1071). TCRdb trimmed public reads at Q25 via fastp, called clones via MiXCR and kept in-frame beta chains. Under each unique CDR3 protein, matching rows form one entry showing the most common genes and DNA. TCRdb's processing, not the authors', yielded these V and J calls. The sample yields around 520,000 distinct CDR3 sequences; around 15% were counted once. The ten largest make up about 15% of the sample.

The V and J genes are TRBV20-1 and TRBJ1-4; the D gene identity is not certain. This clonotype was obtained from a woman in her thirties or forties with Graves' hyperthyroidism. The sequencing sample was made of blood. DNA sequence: TGCAGTGCGAACGATCATCGGGAAAAACTGTTTTTT. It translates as CSANDHREKLFF.